Presented here are 22 T cell receptor beta chains from one specimen sequenced in a study of blood T cell repertoires in COVID-19 (dated by TCRdb to about 2020). Libraries were constructed by the immunoSEQ multiplex PCR assay. TCRdb's version of the immuneACCESS table is confined to in-frame rearrangements and falls short of the full clone set. An unresolved V gene accounts for under half of the shortfall where checked; the remainder is of unknown origin. The sample profile shows fewer than 70,000 clones; 75% to 90% of them were found once. Jointly, the top ten make up 2.5% to 3% of the sample. Material for sequencing was peripheral blood. The receptors come from a man aged 45-65 years with acute or convalescent COVID-19.

The chain combines TRBV30 with TRBJ1-5, with TRBD1 matching 9 bases. The ends lost 2 bases at V and 6 bases at J; junction bases unmatched: 14. Germline V gives CDR1 GTSNPN, CDR2 SVGIG (reference sequence). CDR3 length equals 17 residues. CDR3 bases: TGTGCCTGGAGTCCTGACAGGGGGTATACACAGAGTCAGCCCCAGCATTTT. Protein product: CAWSPDRGYTQSQPQHF. The variable domain in full, completed from reference TRBV30 and TRBJ1-5, reads SQTIHQWPATLVQPVGSPLSLECTVEGTSNPNLYWYRQAAGRGLQLLFYSVGIGQISSEVPQNLSASRPQDRQFILSSKKLLLSDSGFYLCAWSPDRGYTQSQPQHFGDGTRLSIL.

The table lists this clone with a count of one. The chain recombines TRBV20-1 with TRBJ2-5; D is unresolved. CDR3 length: 11 amino acids. In germline, CDR1 is DFQATT, CDR2 SNEGSKA (reference sequence). The CDR3 here is CRSGDQETQYF. The CDR3, as DNA: TGCAGGTCAGGCGATCAAGAGACCCAGTACTTC.

This clone occurred once. This chain connects TRBV7-2 to TRBJ2-2; D is perhaps TRBD2 (5 bases). Trimming pared 5 bases from V and 6 bases from J, leaving 10 bases between. Germline V gives CDR1 SGHTA, CDR2 FQGNSA. CDR3 size: 13 residues. For the CDR3, the DNA is TGTGCCAGCAGCGCCGCTAGCCCCGGGGAGCTGTTTTTT. Its protein is CASSAASPGELFF. Drawing the rest from reference TRBV7-2 and TRBJ2-2, the complete variable domain is GAGVSQSPSNKVTEKGKDVELRCDPISGHTALYWYRQSLGQGLEFLIYFQGNSAPDKSGLPSDRFSAERTGGSVSTLTIQRTQQEDSAVYLCASSAASPGELFFGEGSRLTVL.

CDR3 sequence (DNA): TGTGCCAGCAGCTTCCGGGAGGGCCGTCACGAGACCCAGTACTTC. Translating gives CASSFREGRHETQYF. This chain connects TRBV11-2 to TRBJ2-5, with 8 positions matching TRBD2. This CDR3 is built from 15 residues. Germline CDR1 reads SGHAT; CDR2 reads FQNNGV. V lost 3 bases to trimming and J lost 5 bases; unmatched junction nucleotides: 8.

The rearrangement joins TRBV5-6 to TRBJ1-3; D is uncertain. CDR3 length: 13 residues. Trimming removed 0 bases at V and 8 bases at J, with 9 bases between. Germline V CDR1 and CDR2: SGHDT, YYEEEE. The CDR3 here is CASSLVDTDTIYF. CDR3 coding DNA: TGTGCCAGCAGCTTGGTGGATACAGACACCATATATTTT. Supplemented by reference TRBV5-6 and TRBJ1-3, the full variable domain reads DAGVTQSPTHLIKTRGQQVTLRCSPKSGHDTVSWYQQALGQGPQFIFQYYEEEERQRGNFPDRFSGHQFPNYSSELNVNALLLGDSALYLCASSLVDTDTIYFGEGSWLTVV.

V usage is TRBV6-1 and J usage is TRBJ2-1; perhaps TRBD2 as D (6 bases). The ends were cut back, 4 bases at V and 1 base at J, with 17 bases in the middle. Germline values: CDR1 MNHNS, CDR2 SASEGT. The CDR3 is made up of 17 amino acids. In DNA, the CDR3 is TGTGCCAGCAGTGTCGTAGCGGCGGTAGTTTCCTACAATGAGCAGTTCTTC. It yields the protein CASSVVAAVVSYNEQFF.

The chain employs TRBV6-5 and TRBJ1-6, with 9 bases that match TRBD1. From germline, CDR1 is MNHEY and CDR2 SVGAGI. The V and J ends lost 5 bases and 7 bases, in that order; junction bases with no gene match: 6. The CDR3 is 15 residues long. The CDR3 coding sequence is TGTGCCAGCAGTACGGGACAGGGAGGCAATTCACCCCTCCACTTT. This gives the protein CASSTGQGGNSPLHF.

This clone appeared once. The genes are TRBV3-1 (or the pseudogene TRBV3-2) and TRBJ2-3; D ambiguous. CDR1 is LGHDT, CDR2 YNNKEL, per germline (reference sequence). Trimming removed 1 base at V and 4 bases at J, with 12 bases between. The CDR3 has 15 amino acids. The CDR3 coding sequence is TGTGCCAGCAGCCAAGTGAATTCGGCGGCAGATACGCAGTATTTT. Translation gives CASSQVNSAADTQYF.

The chain couples TRBV29-1 to TRBJ2-5; 7 bases are shared with TRBD2. The CDR3 runs to 14 residues. The V and J ends lost 4 bases and 4 bases, in that order; junction bases with no gene match: 9. The germline V gene encodes CDR1 SQVTM and CDR2 ANQGSEA. CDR3 loop: CSVAEKGRGETQYF. For the CDR3, the DNA is TGCAGCGTTGCTGAGAAAGGGAGGGGAGAGACCCAGTACTTC.

The chain joins TRBV28 to TRBJ1-2; 9 bases line up with TRBD1. The ends lost 3 bases at V and 7 bases at J; junction bases unmatched: 9. Germline CDR1 and CDR2: MDHEN and SYDVKM. The CDR3 runs to 15 residues. For the CDR3, the DNA is TGTGCCAGCAGTTTCAGTCAACAGGGGGCGGGTGGCTACACCTTC. Translating gives CASSFSQQGAGGYTF.

The V and J genes are TRBV28 and TRBJ1-2; D not resolved. This CDR3 contains 17 residues. V was clipped by 6 bases and J by 0 bases, with 20 bases between them. The germline V gene encodes CDR1 MDHEN and CDR2 SYDVKM. CDR3 sequence: CASRPFPRGATNYGYTF. As DNA, the CDR3 is TGTGCCAGCAGACCCTTCCCCCGGGGAGCGACTAACTATGGCTACACCTTC.

CDR3 sequence reads: CASSHQYQETQYF. CDR3 nucleotide sequence: TGTGCCAGCAGCCACCAGTACCAAGAGACCCAGTACTTC. The V and J genes are TRBV6-2 or TRBV6-3 and TRBJ2-5, with D uncertain. Germline V gives CDR1 MNHEY, CDR2 SVGEGT. V was trimmed by 6 bases and J by 0 bases, leaving 8 bases between them. This CDR3 is built from 13 residues.

The rearrangement joins TRBV19 to TRBJ2-3; perhaps TRBD1 as D (6 bases). Trimming left V 5 bases short and J 0 bases short, with 9 bases between. Germline loops: CDR1 LNHDA, CDR2 SQIVND (reference sequence). The CDR3 spans 14 residues. In DNA, the CDR3 is TGTGCCAGTAGTCCGGGACATAGCACAGATACGCAGTATTTT. Encoded protein: CASSPGHSTDTQYF.

The J gene is TRBJ2-7, the V gene TRBV6-2 or TRBV6-3, with 9 bases lining up with TRBD2. The CDR3 loop spans 15 amino acids. Germline CDR1 reads MNHEY; CDR2 reads SVGEGT. With 2 bases clipped from V and 6 bases from J, the junction kept 8 bases outside the gene matches. CDR3 sequence (DNA): TGTGCCAGCAGTTACGTGCGCGGGGGGGCTGGCGAGCAGTACGTC. As protein: CASSYVRGGAGEQYV.

This chain connects TRBV7-2 to TRBJ1-2; D gene uncertain. The germline CDR1 and CDR2 sequences are SGHTA and FQGNSA. Trimming cost V 5 bases and J 5 bases, with 12 bases left between them. The length of the CDR3 is 13 residues. As DNA, the CDR3 is TGTGCCAGCAGCCCGCCGAGATCTTATGGCTACACCTTC. Its protein is CASSPPRSYGYTF.

This rearrangement joins TRBV25-1 to TRBJ1-3; 7 bases align to TRBD1. This CDR3 has 16 residues. The V gene end was trimmed by 3 bases and the J gene end by 0 bases; junction bases not matched to a gene: 5. CDR1 MGHDK and CDR2 SYGVNS come from the germline V gene. CDR3 region: CASSDRGSLSGNTIYF. The CDR3, as DNA: TGTGCCAGCAGTGACAGGGGGTCCCTCTCTGGAAACACCATATATTTT.

The chain recombines TRBV6-2 or TRBV6-3 with TRBJ1-5, with 9 bases aligning to TRBD1. Germline V CDR1 and CDR2: MNHEY, SVGEGT. This CDR3 has 15 residues. Trimming at V came to 1 base and at J to 6 bases, leaving 4 bases not matched to a gene. CDR3 loop: CASSYWDRVGQPQHF. As DNA, the CDR3 is TGTGCCAGCAGTTACTGGGACAGGGTGGGTCAGCCCCAGCATTTT.

V usage is TRBV28 and J usage is TRBJ2-7, with D hard to call. V was clipped by 2 bases and J by 2 bases, with 7 bases between them. The CDR3 spans 13 residues. The germline CDR1 and CDR2 sequences are MDHEN and SYDVKM. In DNA form, the CDR3 reads TGTGCCAGCAGTTTACCGTCTCCCTACGAGCAGTACTTC. It is translated as CASSLPSPYEQYF.

This chain joins TRBV6-2 or TRBV6-3 and TRBJ2-2; 9 bases are shared with TRBD1. Germline values: CDR1 MNHEY, CDR2 SVGEGT. The CDR3 has 20 amino acids. Germline trimming cut 2 bases from V and 0 bases from J; bases unmatched to any gene: 13. The DNA for the CDR3 is TGTGCCAGCAGTTACAGGGGCGTGGGACAGGGTTACACGAACACCGGGGAGCTGTTTTTT. It translates to CASSYRGVGQGYTNTGELFF.

V is TRBV24-1 and J is TRBJ2-2; D unclear. The CDR3 sequence is 15 residues long. The V end was cut by 3 bases, the J end by 2 bases, with 9 bases between. Per germline, CDR1 KGHDR and CDR2 SFDVKD. The CDR3, as DNA: TGTGCCACCAGTGATCCCAGGATTAACACCGGGGAGCTGTTTTTT. This translates into CATSDPRINTGELFF.

The sample holds one count of this clone. The CDR3 spells CASSQESGLFTDTQYF. CDR3 sequence (DNA): TGCGCCAGCAGCCAAGAATCAGGACTTTTCACAGATACGCAGTATTTT. The chain is built from TRBV4-3 and TRBJ2-3; tentatively, D is TRBD2 (5 bases). The CDR3 is made up of 16 amino acids. Germline lookup yields CDR1 LGHNA and CDR2 YSLEER. Trimming took off 0 bases at V and 2 bases at J, with 12 bases between the two ends.

This sequence joins TRBV18 and TRBJ1-6; 8 bases map to TRBD1. V was clipped by 4 bases and J by 5 bases; unmatched bases: 7. The germline CDR1 and CDR2 sequences are KGHSH and LQKENI. CDR3 length: 16 amino acids. The CDR3, as DNA: TGTGCCAGCTCACAACGACAGGGGTCCGATAATTCACCCCTCCACTTT. This translates into CASSQRQGSDNSPLHF.